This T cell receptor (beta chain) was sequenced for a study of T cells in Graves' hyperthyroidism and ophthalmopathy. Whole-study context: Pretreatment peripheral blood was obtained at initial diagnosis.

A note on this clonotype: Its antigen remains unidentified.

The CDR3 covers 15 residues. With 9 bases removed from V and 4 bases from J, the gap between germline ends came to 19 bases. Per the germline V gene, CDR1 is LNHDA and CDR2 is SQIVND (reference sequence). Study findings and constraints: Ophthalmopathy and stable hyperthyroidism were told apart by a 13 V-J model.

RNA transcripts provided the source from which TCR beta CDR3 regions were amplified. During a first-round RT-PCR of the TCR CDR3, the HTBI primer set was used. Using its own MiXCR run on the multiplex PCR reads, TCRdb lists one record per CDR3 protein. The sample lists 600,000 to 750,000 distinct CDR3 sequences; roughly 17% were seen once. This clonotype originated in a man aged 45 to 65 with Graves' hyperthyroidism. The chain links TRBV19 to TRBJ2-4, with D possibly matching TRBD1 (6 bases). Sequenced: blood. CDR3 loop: CASQSLAGAKNIQYF. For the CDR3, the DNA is TGTGCCAGCCAAAGTTTGGCAGGGGCTAAAAACATTCAGTACTTC.